This TCR beta chain appears in the sequencing data of a study of technical replicates of blood from several donors. Libraries were prepared by immunoSEQ multiplex PCR; TCRdb keeps only in-frame clonotypes and omits some of them. Among roughly 65,000 clones listed, over 80% were seen once. Germline CDR1 and CDR2: MNHNY and SVGAGI (reference sequence). The CDR3 loop spans 15 amino acids. V lost 6 bases, J lost 1 base, and 15 bases lay in between. This receptor was identified in a human donor in good health. Some clones in this sample may be carry-over from other donors' samples. The specimen was PBMCs. The genes are TRBV6-6 and TRBJ2-5, with D possibly matching TRBD1 (5 bases). The CDR3, as DNA: TGTGCCAGCAGAAATACTCAGGGTGTCCAAGAGACCCAGTACTTC. It encodes CASRNTQGVQETQYF.